The TCR beta chain under discussion was sequenced for a study of CD8 T cells in Susac syndrome. The wider study: The sequenced Susac syndrome patients included six who had clinically active disease and under ten who were in remission. Blood was drawn from Susac syndrome patients while they were therapy-naive, on corticosteroids, or on intravenous immunoglobulin alone.

Random hexamers were used to reverse transcribe an amount of roughly 0.5 to 1 ug RNA. Amplification of TCR beta CDR3 used immunoSEQ multiplex PCR across 54 Vbeta and 13 Jbeta. TCRdb called the immunoSEQ multiplex PCR reads again in MiXCR, with one record for every CDR3 protein. The sample contains about 140,000 distinct CDR3 sequences, 95% of which appear only once. V lost 0 bases, J lost 6 bases, and 14 bases lay in between. Germline lookup yields CDR1 SEHNR and CDR2 FQNEAQ (reference sequence). The CDR3 is made up of 16 amino acids. Patients with Susac syndrome fulfilled recently defined diagnostic criteria for definite or probable disease.

Sequenced input: CD4+ T cells from PBMCs. The rearrangement uses TRBV7-9 and TRBJ2-2, with D perhaps TRBD1 (5 bases). The TCR was taken from a human donor with Susac syndrome. The CDR3 loop is CASSLAQGNFPGELFF. DNA of the CDR3: TGTGCCAGCAGCTTAGCCCAGGGAAATTTCCCCGGGGAGCTGTTTTTT.